Below, 13 T cell receptor beta chains from the same sample are listed, as sequenced in a study of blood T cell repertoires in COVID-19. Profiled with immunoSEQ multiplex PCR; TCRdb holds only in-frame clones, not every one. The table lists approximately 470,000 clones, about 90% of them singletons. The specimen was PBMCs or T cells enriched from blood (not recorded which). Source of these receptors: a woman aged 18-29 years who had recovered from COVID-19.

The gene calls are TRBV5-1 and TRBJ2-7; D is unresolved. CDR1 SGHRS and CDR2 YFSETQ come from the germline V gene. This CDR3 has 16 residues. V lost 1 base, J lost 6 bases, and 20 bases lay in between. DNA for the CDR3: TGCGCCAGCAGCTTGTCCGCCAGGCTTCTTGATAGCGAGCAGTACTTC. Its protein product is CASSLSARLLDSEQYF. Complete variable domain (other parts from reference TRBV5-1 and TRBJ2-7): KAGVTQTPRYLIKTRGQQVTLSCSPISGHRSVSWYQQTPGQGLQFLFEYFSETQRNKGNFPGRFSGRQFSNSRSEMNVSTLELGDSALYLCASSLSARLLDSEQYFGPGTRLTVT.

This chain links TRBV7-8 with TRBJ1-2, with 8 bases identical to TRBD1. This CDR3 region has 12 residues. CDR1 and CDR2 (germline): SGHVS, FQNEAQ. The junction had 0 bases not matched to a gene; V was cut back by 3 bases and J by 6 bases. The CDR3 protein is CASSLDRDGYTF. In nucleotides, the CDR3 is TGTGCCAGCAGCTTGGACAGGGATGGCTACACCTTC.

The chain joins TRBV6-4 to TRBJ2-4; D might be TRBD2 (5 bases). The V gene lost 2 bases and the J gene lost 0 bases, with 11 bases spanning the gap. CDR3 length: 16 amino acids. The germline V gene encodes CDR1 MRHNA and CDR2 SNTAGT. CDR3 nucleotides: TGTGCCAGCAGTGACCGGGATGCTATAGCCAAAAACATTCAGTACTTC. Translated, it gives CASSDRDAIAKNIQYF.

This chain links TRBV5-1 with TRBJ1-6; D gene ambiguous. The CDR3 length is 16 residues. Deletions cut 0 bases from V and 0 bases from J, with 7 bases between. Germline V gene data show CDR1 as SGHRS and CDR2 as YFSETQ. The CDR3 sequence: CASSLAESSYNSPLHF. CDR3 bases: TGCGCCAGCAGCTTGGCTGAGAGCTCCTATAATTCACCCCTCCACTTT.

The chain has TRBV5-1 and TRBJ1-1, with D unclear. The CDR3 spans 13 residues. Germline V gene lookup returns CDR1 SGHRS and CDR2 YFSETQ. Trimming removed 4 bases from V and 4 bases from J, with 11 bases in between. CDR3: CASSVEESTEAFF. The CDR3 DNA is TGCGCCAGCAGCGTAGAGGAGAGCACTGAAGCTTTCTTT.

The DNA of the CDR3 is TGTGCCAGCAGCTTAGTAGTTCCGGGACAGGGGGTTAAGCCCCAGCATTTT. Protein sequence: CASSLVVPGQGVKPQHF. The rearrangement links TRBV7-8 to TRBJ1-5, with 11 bases identical to TRBD1. CDR1 and CDR2 from the germline V gene are SGHVS and FQNEAQ. After removal of 1 base from V and 8 bases from J, the junction contained 10 bases not matched to a gene. This CDR3 has 17 amino acids.

This chain joins TRBV5-6 and TRBJ1-6; 7 nucleotides align to TRBD1. After removal of 2 bases from V and 6 bases from J, the junction contained 5 bases not matched to a gene. Germline V lookup: CDR1 SGHDT, CDR2 YYEEEE. There are 15 residues in the CDR3. The CDR3 region is CASSFNRDSNSPLHF. The CDR3 DNA follows: TGTGCCAGCAGCTTTAACAGGGACAGTAATTCACCCCTCCACTTT.

The chain is built from TRBV11-2 and TRBJ1-6, with 8 bases matching TRBD1. The CDR3 runs to 13 residues. The ends lost 8 bases at V and 6 bases at J; junction bases unmatched: 3. Germline CDR1 is SGHAT and CDR2 is FQNNGV. The CDR3 spells CASAGQGNSPLHF. CDR3 coding DNA: TGTGCCAGCGCCGGACAGGGTAATTCACCCCTCCACTTT. The whole variable domain, filled in from reference TRBV11-2 and TRBJ1-6, reads EAGVAQSPRYKIIEKRQSVAFWCNPISGHATLYWYQQILGQGPKLLIQFQNNGVVDDSQLPKDRFSAERLKGVDSTLKIQPAKLEDSAVYLCASAGQGNSPLHFGNGTRLTVT.

The genes are TRBV25-1 and TRBJ1-4; 8 bases fit TRBD1. The CDR3 totals 16 residues. V trimming: 1 base; J trimming: 2 bases; junction bases outside the gene matches: 3. The germline CDR1 and CDR2 sequences are MGHDK and SYGVNS. The CDR3 is CASSELGTGTNEKLFF. CDR3 bases: TGTGCCAGCAGTGAATTAGGGACAGGCACTAATGAAAAACTGTTTTTT.

This clone was seen more than once but under ten times. The chain carries TRBV5-1 and TRBJ1-2; D unclear. This CDR3 has 11 amino acids. V lost 0 bases, J lost 8 bases, and 5 bases lay in between. The germline CDR1 and CDR2 sequences are SGHRS and YFSETQ. The CDR3 coding sequence is TGCGCCAGCAGCTTGGGACTCGGCTACACCTTC. Protein product: CASSLGLGYTF.

This clone showed up just once. In the same sample, other DNA sequences code for this CDR3. The rearrangement uses TRBV7-9 and TRBJ1-2, with a weak D call TRBD1 (5 bases). Germline assignment: CDR1 SEHNR and CDR2 FQNEAQ (reference sequence). There are 12 residues in the CDR3. Trimming stripped 1 base from V and 8 bases from J, with 8 bases between. CDR3 bases: TGTGCCAGCAGCTTAGAAGGGGTCGGCTACACCTTC. It codes for CASSLEGVGYTF.

This chain links TRBV7-8 with TRBJ2-2, with D possibly being TRBD1 (6 bases). V was clipped by 4 bases and J by 4 bases, with 7 bases between them. This CDR3 spans 13 amino acids. Germline lookup yields CDR1 SGHVS and CDR2 FQNEAQ. This chain's CDR3 is CASSSRGTGELFF. DNA of the CDR3: TGTGCCAGCAGCTCCAGGGGCACCGGGGAGCTGTTTTTT.

The chain has TRBV3-1 (or the pseudogene TRBV3-2) and TRBJ2-7, with D tentatively TRBD1 (5 bases). This CDR3 is 13 amino acids long. V was trimmed by 0 bases and J by 5 bases, leaving 8 bases between them. Per the germline V gene, CDR1 is LGHDT and CDR2 is YNNKEL (reference sequence). The CDR3 DNA follows: TGTGCCAGCAGCCAAGACAGGGTTAACGAGCAGTACTTC. Amino acids: CASSQDRVNEQYF.